Sequencing of this T cell receptor beta chain was carried out in a study of regulatory T cells in long-lasting Graves disease. Stated time point: newly diagnosed GD, antithyroid drugs for less than 3 months. The authors made the TCR library using RNA they extracted from PBMCs. Arm-PCR with iRepertoire HTBI primers amplified the CDR3 regions for these TCR beta libraries. One entry per CDR3 protein, called by TCRdb with MiXCR from the multiplex PCR reads. In the table there are hundreds of thousands of distinct CDR3 sequences, around 15% of which are singletons. Looked up from germline, CDR1 is MDHEN and CDR2 is SYDVKM. Trimming cost V 6 bases and J 2 bases, with 13 bases left between them. CDR3 length: 14 residues. This clonotype was observed many times. In addition, the sample was reused for a study of T cells in Graves' hyperthyroidism and ophthalmopathy.

The chain uses TRBV28 and TRBJ1-1; D gene ambiguous. Sequenced here: peripheral blood mononuclear cells (PBMCs), sampled at new diagnosis, from a patient treated with antithyroid drugs. The source of this sequence is a woman between 25 and 40 years old with Graves disease. The chain's CDR3 is CASSLYWGNTEAFF. DNA of the CDR3: TGTGCCAGCAGCCTCTATTGGGGAAACACTGAAGCTTTCTTT.